This T cell receptor beta chain was recovered during a study of T cell responses to AZD1222 COVID-19 vaccine. The wider study: Second-dose intervals near 4 or 12 weeks were combined.

This clone showed up just a few times. Its cognate antigen is unknown. Findings and caveats of the study: Spike-specific TCR depth and breadth grew after two AZD1222 doses. Regions left unmutated in variants are reportedly the target of nearly half of spike-specific TCRs.

CDR1 is SNHLY, CDR2 FYNNEI, per germline. The CDR3 is 14 amino acids. The V and J ends lost 6 bases and 7 bases, in that order; junction bases with no gene match: 5. Sequencing was performed with immunoSEQ multiplex PCR; in TCRdb, only in-frame clones are kept and a portion is missing. The repertoire holds about 120,000 clones, with roughly four fifths as singletons. Sequences were derived from peripheral blood, sampled on day 0 of AZD1222 vaccination. The receptor was derived from an adult in good health. The J gene is TRBJ1-6, the V gene TRBV2; 8 bases match TRBD1. CDR3 sequence reads: CASSLDRVNSPLHF. DNA of the CDR3: TGTGCCAGCAGCTTGGACAGGGTCAATTCACCCCTCCACTTT.